This TCR beta chain originates from a study of T cell responses to AZD1222 COVID-19 vaccine. General study points: The number of AZD1222 recipients seropositive at baseline was only five or six. Unmutated regions of variants are reportedly targeted by nearly half of spike-specific TCRs.

This CDR3 spans 13 amino acids. V was clipped by 6 bases and J by 7 bases, with 13 bases between them. Data came from immunoSEQ multiplex PCR; TCRdb stores just in-frame clones and leaves some out. The table includes about 140,000 clones, about 93% detected once. On this clone itself: Antigen specificity is unknown.

The sequencing used peripheral blood, collected 28 days after the second AZD1222 dose. V and J are TRBV12-3 or TRBV12-4 and TRBJ1-5; possible D gene TRBD1, 5 bases. This receptor was identified in an adult who received the AZD1222 COVID-19 vaccine. DNA for the CDR3: TGTGCCAGCAGAACAGGTCTATGGCAGCCCCAGCATTTT. Translated, it gives CASRTGLWQPQHF.